This TCR beta chain emerged from a study of beta chain features in type 1 diabetes. The V gene's germline CDR1 is SGHAT and CDR2 FQNNGV. The CDR3 has 16 residues. Losses at the gene ends were 1 base for V and 7 bases for J; bases not matched to a gene: 6. cDNA synthesis used the whole RNA isolate, giving expressed TCRB sequences. Clones were sequenced by immunoSEQ multiplex PCR, and TCRdb holds only the in-frame ones, with some missing. The data contain 150,000 to 200,000 clones, 7.8% of them singletons. Overall study findings and caveats: All four CD4+ subsets of Type 1 diabetes patients contained TCRB CDR3s that were moderately but significantly shorter.

This clone was observed at least ten times. The target antigen is unknown. The sequencing sample was made of central memory CD4+ T cells from blood. The sequence was collected from a woman in her 40s with type 1 diabetes. The V call is TRBV11-2, the J call TRBJ2-1, with 11 nucleotides matching TRBD2. The CDR3 loop is CASSLVLVAGGNEQFF. In nucleotides, the CDR3 is TGTGCCAGCAGCTTAGTCTTGGTAGCGGGAGGGAATGAGCAGTTCTTC.